The 23 T cell receptor beta chains presented below share a single source sample, sequenced in a study of blood T cell repertoires in COVID-19 (TCRdb year 2020). Receptor amplification or capture employed the immunoSEQ multiplex PCR assay. TCRdb obtained this table from immuneACCESS and retained in-frame rearrangements with V and J assigned. These tables miss some clones; where compared with another copy, unresolved V genes account for less than half of the shortfall, and the remainder is unexplained. The sample yields around 240,000 clones; about 85% were counted once. Of the sample, around 0.98% is held by the ten largest clones. The specimen sequenced was peripheral blood. These receptors were taken from a man aged 40-50 years with acute or convalescent COVID-19.

Here the CDR3 DNA reads TGCGCCAGCAGCTGGGGGAGGTTTGAAGCTTTCTTT. It is translated as CASSWGRFEAFF. The chain uses TRBV5-1 and TRBJ1-1; D is possibly TRBD1 (5 bases). Germline CDR1 reads SGHRS; CDR2 reads YFSETQ. V shed 3 bases and J shed 7 bases, with 10 bases lying between them. The CDR3 covers 12 residues.

The chain carries TRBV7-9 and TRBJ2-5, with D perhaps TRBD1 (6 bases). There are 15 residues in the CDR3. The germline CDR1 and CDR2 sequences are SEHNR and FQNEAQ (reference sequence). With 2 bases removed from V and 3 bases from J, the gap between germline ends came to 13 bases. CDR3 bases: TGTGCCAGCAGCTTACGGGGAAAGGGGGAAGAGACCCAGTACTTC. Its protein is CASSLRGKGEETQYF.

The genes are TRBV5-5 and TRBJ1-3; D is perhaps TRBD1 (6 bases). V lost 4 bases and J lost 0, with 8 bases in between. CDR1 and CDR2 (germline): SGHKS, YYEKEE (reference sequence). This CDR3 has 14 residues. CDR3 sequence: CASSRTDSGNTIYF. CDR3 DNA sequence: TGTGCCAGCAGCCGGACAGACTCTGGAAACACCATATATTTT.

This clone appeared a few times. The chain employs TRBV29-1 and TRBJ2-7, with D unclear. The length of the CDR3 is 12 residues. Germline assignment: CDR1 SQVTM and CDR2 ANQGSEA. V was trimmed by 5 bases and J by 0 bases, leaving 8 bases between them. DNA of the CDR3: TGCAGCGTTCGAGGCCACTCCTACGAGCAGTACTTC. It is translated as CSVRGHSYEQYF.

The chain employs TRBV7-6 and TRBJ1-2; TRBD1 might be the D (5 bases). Trimming removed 1 base from V and 5 bases from J, with 14 bases in between. The CDR3 is 15 residues long. The germline CDR1 and CDR2 sequences are SGHVS and FNYEAQ. The CDR3 reads CASSLEGGQGYGYTF. The CDR3 DNA sequence: TGTGCCAGCAGCTTAGAAGGTGGTCAGGGTTATGGCTACACCTTC.

The V and J genes are TRBV5-4 and TRBJ1-1; D is unclear. CDR1 is SGHNT, CDR2 YYREEE, per germline (reference sequence). V was pared by 2 bases and J by 0 bases, with 2 bases between. This CDR3 contains 12 residues. This chain's CDR3 is CASSFLNTEAFF. CDR3 coding DNA: TGTGCCAGCAGCTTCTTGAACACTGAAGCTTTCTTT. The complete variable domain, with remaining parts taken from reference TRBV5-4 and TRBJ1-1, reads ETGVTQSPTHLIKTRGQQVTLRCSSQSGHNTVSWYQQALGQGPQFIFQYYREEENGRGNFPPRFSGLQFPNYSSELNVNALELDDSALYLCASSFLNTEAFFGQGTRLTVV.

CDR3 residues: CASTRGTFTDTQYF. The CDR3 DNA is TGTGCCAGTACCCGCGGCACCTTCACAGATACGCAGTATTTT. The genes are TRBV19 and TRBJ2-3; unclear D gene. Germline CDR1 reads LNHDA; CDR2 reads SQIVND (reference sequence). The CDR3 has 14 residues. The V and J ends lost 7 bases and 2 bases respectively, with 13 bases between them.

CDR3 nucleotide sequence: TGCAGCGTTGAAGTAGCGGAGTCCTACAATGAGCAGTTCTTC. Encoded protein: CSVEVAESYNEQFF. The chain couples TRBV29-1 to TRBJ2-1, with a possible D match to TRBD2 (6 bases). The ends were cut back, 1 base at V and 1 base at J, with 8 bases in the middle. This CDR3 is built from 14 residues. The germline V gene has CDR1 SQVTM and CDR2 ANQGSEA.

This CDR3 reads CAIFGGGYGYTF. The DNA for the CDR3 is TGTGCCATCTTCGGGGGGGGCTATGGCTACACCTTC. V is TRBV6-6 and J is TRBJ1-2; weak D call: TRBD1 (5 bases). Germline V gives CDR1 MNHNY, CDR2 SVGAGI (reference sequence). Trimming pared 10 bases from V and 4 bases from J, leaving 13 bases between. CDR3 length: 12 residues.

The rearrangement links TRBV29-1 to TRBJ2-7, with 12 bases identical to TRBD1. This CDR3 spans 14 amino acids. With 7 bases clipped from V and 5 bases from J, the junction kept 9 bases outside the gene matches. The germline gives CDR1 SQVTM, CDR2 ANQGSEA. In nucleotides, the CDR3 is TGCAGCGCTGACCCGGGGACAGGGGGCCACGAGCAGTACTTC. It is translated as CSADPGTGGHEQYF.

The CDR3 reads CASSNGLAGGWSGQFF. CDR3 in DNA: TGTGCCAGTAGTAACGGACTAGCGGGGGGGTGGAGCGGGCAGTTCTTC. V is TRBV19 and J is TRBJ2-1, with 15 nucleotides matching TRBD2. The J segment lost 12 bases and the V segment lost 4 bases, leaving 10 bases of the junction unmatched. From germline, CDR1 is LNHDA and CDR2 SQIVND (reference sequence). This CDR3 is built from 16 residues. The variable domain in full, with the rest retrieved from reference TRBV19 and TRBJ2-1, is DGGITQSPKYLFRKEGQNVTLSCEQNLNHDAMYWYRQDPGQGLRLIYYSQIVNDFQKGDIAEGYSVSREKKESFPLTVTSAQKNPTAFYLCASSNGLAGGWSGQFFGPGTRLTVL.

The chain links TRBV6-2 or TRBV6-3 to TRBJ1-5, with a tentative D call TRBD1 (5 bases). The CDR3 spans 14 residues. Germline values: CDR1 MNHEY, CDR2 SVGEGT. V lost 7 bases, J lost 3 bases, and 13 bases lay in between. In DNA, the CDR3 is TGTGCCAGCACCCCTGGGGGGAACAATCAGCCCCAGCATTTT. Its translation: CASTPGGNNQPQHF.

The chain joins TRBV9 to TRBJ1-4; the match to TRBD1 covers 8 bases. V gave up 4 bases and J gave up 8 bases; unmatched junction bases: 22. The CDR3 contains 19 residues. Germline lookup yields CDR1 SGDLS and CDR2 YYNGEE. For the CDR3, the DNA is TGTGCCAGCAGCTTAACAGGGGGAATCGAAAAAAGCAGTAACGAAAAACTGTTTTTT. Translating gives CASSLTGGIEKSSNEKLFF.

V and J are TRBV4-3 and TRBJ2-3, with TRBD2 identical over 11 bases. Germline V gives CDR1 LGHNA, CDR2 YSLEER. The CDR3 contains 20 residues. Trimming at V came to 1 base and at J to 3 bases, leaving 15 bases not matched to a gene. The DNA for the CDR3 is TGCGCCAGCAGCCAAGTATTAGCGGGGGGGCGCAGGGTTAGGACAGATACGCAGTATTTT. As protein: CASSQVLAGGRRVRTDTQYF.

J is TRBJ1-1 and V is TRBV12-3 or TRBV12-4; D is possibly TRBD1 (5 bases). V gave up 5 bases and J gave up 4 bases, with 11 bases separating them. CDR3 length equals 13 residues. The DNA of the CDR3 is TGTGCCAGCAGTAGGGGTTTCGGCACTGAAGCTTTCTTT. Translated, it gives CASSRGFGTEAFF.

V usage is TRBV5-1 and J usage is TRBJ2-1; 8 bases align to TRBD1. V was pared by 7 bases and J by 4 bases, with 13 bases of the junction left unmatched. Germline loops: CDR1 SGHRS, CDR2 YFSETQ. The CDR3 sequence is 16 residues long. The CDR3 loop reads CASGSTGVEGYNEQFF. DNA of the CDR3: TGCGCCAGCGGCTCGACAGGGGTGGAGGGGTACAATGAGCAGTTCTTC. Supplemented by reference TRBV5-1 and TRBJ2-1, the full variable domain reads KAGVTQTPRYLIKTRGQQVTLSCSPISGHRSVSWYQQTPGQGLQFLFEYFSETQRNKGNFPGRFSGRQFSNSRSEMNVSTLELGDSALYLCASGSTGVEGYNEQFFGPGTRLTVL.

This clone appeared once. The chain combines TRBV10-3 with TRBJ2-1; 9 bases map to TRBD1. CDR1 is ENHRY and CDR2 is SYGVKD in the germline V gene. This CDR3 is built from 15 residues. The V segment lost 3 bases and the J segment 9 bases; nucleotides outside the gene matches: 9. CDR3 sequence (DNA): TGTGCCATCAGTGATCGGGACAGGGCTTCGGGTGAGCAGTTCTTC. This encodes CAISDRDRASGEQFF.

The V and J genes are TRBV25-1 and TRBJ1-3; D possibly corresponds to TRBD1 (6 bases). The CDR3 is 14 amino acids. Germline V gives CDR1 MGHDK, CDR2 SYGVNS. Trimming removed 8 bases from V and 0 bases from J, with 11 bases in between. The CDR3 nucleotides read TGTGCCAGCGTTGGGGGCTCCTCTGGAAACACCATATATTTT. It translates to CASVGGSSGNTIYF.

The chain joins TRBV2 to TRBJ2-1; no definite D call. Trimming pared 4 bases from V and 8 bases from J, leaving 6 bases between. CDR3 length: 11 residues. Germline V gene sequence: CDR1 SNHLY, CDR2 FYNNEI. For the CDR3, the DNA is TGTGCCAGCAGTGTAGTATATGAGCAGTTCTTC. Translating it yields CASSVVYEQFF.

There are a few counts of this clone. The chain recombines TRBV28 with TRBJ2-1; 9 bases fit TRBD1. Germline loops: CDR1 MDHEN, CDR2 SYDVKM. V lost 4 bases to trimming and J lost 4 bases; unmatched junction nucleotides: 5. CDR3 length equals 15 residues. This CDR3 is CASSSVGQGYNEQFF. The CDR3 DNA reads TGTGCCAGCAGTTCCGTCGGACAGGGGTACAATGAGCAGTTCTTC.

The chain recombines TRBV15 with TRBJ1-2; 12 bases fit TRBD1. V trimming: 1 base; J trimming: 4 bases; junction bases outside the gene matches: 4. This CDR3 region has 16 residues. Germline V gives CDR1 LNHNV, CDR2 YYDKDF (reference sequence). The chain's CDR3 is CATSRVGTGGSYGYTF. The CDR3 DNA follows: TGTGCCACCAGCAGAGTAGGGACAGGGGGCTCCTATGGCTACACCTTC. The full variable domain, in which reference TRBV15 and TRBJ1-2 provide the parts outside the CDR3, is DAMVIQNPRYQVTQFGKPVTLSCSQTLNHNVMYWYQQKSSQAPKLLFHYYDKDFNNEADTPDNFQSRRPNTSFCFLDIRSPGLGDTAMYLCATSRVGTGGSYGYTFGSGTRLTVV.

The gene calls are TRBV18 and TRBJ1-1; TRBD1 agrees at 11 bases. Per germline, CDR1 KGHSH and CDR2 LQKENI. V lost 4 bases, J lost 3 bases, and 7 bases stayed unmatched. This CDR3 region has 16 residues. The CDR3 DNA sequence: TGTGCCAGCTCACACGGGACAGGGGGAACCTACACTGAAGCTTTCTTT. Its translation: CASSHGTGGTYTEAFF.

This sequence joins TRBV12-3 or TRBV12-4 and TRBJ1-5; D gene unclear. CDR3 size: 12 residues. Trimming removed 4 bases at V and 5 bases at J, with 6 bases between. The chain's CDR3 is CASSSVDQPQHF. The CDR3, as DNA: TGTGCCAGCAGTTCGGTTGATCAGCCCCAGCATTTT.